Following are 24 T cell receptor beta chains from one sample sequenced in a study of post-analysis software for immune sequencing data. Study results and limitations: The five TRBV segments detected at higher frequency in patients than in controls included TRBV5-6, TRBV5-1 and TRBV20-1.

No cognate antigen is known for these TCRs. Unique molecular identifiers were built into the TCR beta cDNA libraries. TCRdb fed the PCR reads into MiXCR, producing one record per CDR3 protein. The top ten hold around 3.2% of the sample, which has about 190,000 distinct CDR3 sequences, 25% to 30% seen once. Sequenced sample: blood. These receptors all stem from a girl aged 2-17 years with multiple sclerosis.

This clonotype was detected ten times or more. The chain has TRBV7-2 and TRBJ2-6, with D uncertain. This CDR3 has 14 amino acids. The V and J ends lost 0 bases and 13 bases respectively, with 13 bases between them. From germline, CDR1 is SGHTA and CDR2 FQGNSA. The CDR3 DNA sequence: TGTGCCAGCAGCTTAGCGGGGAACTATCGGGTCCTGACTTTC. It translates to CASSLAGNYRVLTF.

This clonotype was picked up a small number of times. The rearrangement joins TRBV5-1 to TRBJ1-1; 9 nucleotides match TRBD1. Unmatched junction bases numbered 7, after V lost 0 bases and J lost 10 bases. Germline CDR1 SGHRS, CDR2 YFSETQ. The CDR3 is 14 residues long. This CDR3 reads CASSLGQGVGRAFF. In DNA form, the CDR3 reads TGCGCCAGCAGCTTGGGACAGGGGGTTGGTCGAGCTTTCTTT.

Note on this clonotype: This may be a read error: a much more frequent sequence differs by one nucleotide. This rearrangement joins TRBV12-3 or TRBV12-4 to TRBJ1-5; D remains unclear. The length of the CDR3 is 15 residues. V lost 5 bases to trimming and J lost 6 bases, with 17 bases between them. CDR3 in DNA: TGTGCCAGCAGTCCCAGACTCAAGACGGGTCAGCCCCAGCATTTT. Its translation is CASSPRLKTGQPQHF.

Comment on this clonotype: This may arise from a read error, as a much more abundant clone is one base away. The chain has TRBV12-3 or TRBV12-4 and TRBJ2-7; possibly TRBD1 or TRBD2 for D (5 bases each). CDR3 length equals 13 residues. Trimming stripped 8 bases from V and 2 bases from J, with 13 bases between. Written as DNA, the CDR3 is TGTGCCAGCCGGGGCATGACCACCTACGAGCAGTACTTC. As protein: CASRGMTTYEQYF.

This clonotype was seen many times. The gene calls are TRBV5-6 and TRBJ2-3; TRBD1 matches at 8 bases. The CDR3 has 17 amino acids. Germline V lookup: CDR1 SGHDT, CDR2 YYEEEE. V lost 0 bases and J lost 1; bases outside the gene matches: 7. CDR3 region: CASSLEVTGARTDTQYF. CDR3 nucleotide sequence: TGTGCCAGCAGCTTGGAAGTGACAGGGGCTCGCACAGATACGCAGTATTTT.

The table lists this clonotype with many counts. The gene calls are TRBV5-1 and TRBJ2-1; 11 bases are a match to TRBD2. This CDR3 is built from 18 residues. Germline CDR1 SGHRS, CDR2 YFSETQ. The J segment lost 13 bases and the V segment lost 4 bases, leaving 22 bases of the junction unmatched. Here the CDR3 DNA reads TGCGCCAGCAGCGCGGTTCCTTCTAGCGGGGGGCTAGCCCCCGTTCAGTTCTTC. It translates to CASSAVPSSGGLAPVQFF.

To note about this clonotype: Possible read error: a much larger clone is one base away. This rearrangement joins TRBV20-1 to TRBJ2-7, with TRBD2 matching over 8 bases. Unmatched junction bases numbered 14, after V lost 3 bases and J lost 7 bases. CDR1 and CDR2 from the germline V gene are DFQATT and SNEGSKA (reference sequence). CDR3 length: 15 residues. The CDR3 bases are TGCAGTGCTAGCGCAACCGGACTAGCCCCCAATGAGCAGTACTTC. This translates into CSASATGLAPNEQYF.

As concerns this clonotype: This could be a read error, since a much larger clone is one nucleotide away. This sequence joins TRBV20-1 and TRBJ2-3; TRBD2 agrees at 8 bases. CDR3 length: 15 amino acids. Germline values: CDR1 DFQATT, CDR2 SNEGSKA (reference sequence). CDR3 sequence (DNA): TGCAGTGCGCGACGCGGGGGGATGGGCACAGATACGCGGTATTTT. It translates to CSARRGGMGTDTRYF.

This clonotype came up a few times. The chain recombines TRBV14 with TRBJ1-2; D gene unclear. V lost 0 bases and J 5 bases, leaving 7 bases between the germline ends. CDR3 length: 13 amino acids. Germline V lookup: CDR1 SGHDN, CDR2 FVKESK. This CDR3 reads CASSQEWGYGYTF. The CDR3, as DNA: TGTGCCAGCAGCCAAGAATGGGGTTATGGCTACACCTTC.

This clonotype was seen at least ten times. This chain connects TRBV27 to TRBJ1-2, with D hard to call. Germline CDR1 reads MNHEY; CDR2 reads SMNVEV (reference sequence). This CDR3 contains 14 residues. Trimming cost V 4 bases and J 2 bases, with 11 bases left between them. In DNA, the CDR3 is TGTGCCAGCAGTTCCACTCCTGACAACTATGGCTACACCTTC. This translates into CASSSTPDNYGYTF.

Turning to this clonotype: Mismatch with germline at one junction end may stem from a read error. This sequence joins TRBV4-2 and TRBJ1-1; D is perhaps TRBD1 (6 bases). Germline assignment: CDR1 LGHNA and CDR2 YNFKEQ. The CDR3 is made up of 15 amino acids. The CDR3 sequence: CAGSPGGQGRTEAFF. CDR3 coding DNA: TGTGCCGGCAGCCCGGGGGGGCAGGGAAGAACTGAAGCTTTCTTT.

The CDR3 nucleotides read TGTGCCACCAAAGACGGAGTGAACACTGAAGCTTTCTTT. It specifies CATKDGVNTEAFF. This chain uses TRBV2 with TRBJ1-1, with unresolved D. Germline assignment: CDR1 SNHLY and CDR2 FYNNEI. V lost 10 bases to trimming and J lost 0 bases, with 12 bases between them. The CDR3 covers 13 residues.

The rearrangement links TRBV6-6 to TRBJ1-5; D is unclear. The germline gives CDR1 MNHNY, CDR2 SVGAGI (reference sequence). Trimming shortened V by 6 bases and J by 7 bases, and 10 bases separated the two germline ends. The CDR3 runs to 12 residues. The CDR3 bases are TGTGCCAGCAGATCAGGTGGCCAGCCCCAGCATTTT. It codes for CASRSGGQPQHF.

This chain links TRBV7-9 with TRBJ2-1; D remains unclear. Trimming removed 4 bases from V and 7 bases from J, with 8 bases in between. This CDR3 spans 12 amino acids. CDR1 is SEHNR and CDR2 is FQNEAQ in the germline V gene (reference sequence). CDR3: CASSWSGNEQFF. As DNA, the CDR3 is TGTGCCAGCAGCTGGAGTGGAAATGAGCAGTTCTTC.

This clonotype was picked up many times. V usage is TRBV4-2 and J usage is TRBJ2-3, with D uncertain. The germline V and J ends were trimmed by 0 bases and 6 bases, with 10 bases remaining between them. The CDR3 consists of 14 residues. Germline-derived CDR1 and CDR2 are LGHNA and YNFKEQ. The CDR3 spells CASSQDVGWDTQYF. CDR3 coding DNA: TGTGCCAGCAGCCAAGATGTTGGGTGGGATACGCAGTATTTT.

The chain employs TRBV7-9 and TRBJ2-3; possible D gene TRBD2, 5 bases. The germline V and J ends were trimmed by 0 bases and 0 bases, with 7 bases remaining between them. CDR3 length: 15 amino acids. The V gene's germline CDR1 is SEHNR and CDR2 FQNEAQ (reference sequence). CDR3 DNA sequence: TGTGCCAGCAGCTTAGCTCAGCGGAGCACAGATACGCAGTATTTT. Amino acid sequence: CASSLAQRSTDTQYF.

This clonotype has only a few counts. The chain recombines TRBV27 with TRBJ1-4; no clear D gene. The CDR3 contains 14 residues. Germline assignment: CDR1 MNHEY and CDR2 SMNVEV (reference sequence). The V and J ends lost 5 bases and 2 bases respectively, with 9 bases between them. CDR3 residues: CASSQTWTNEKLFF. CDR3 sequence (DNA): TGTGCCAGCAGTCAGACCTGGACTAATGAAAAACTGTTTTTT. The full variable domain, in which reference TRBV27 and TRBJ1-4 provide the parts outside the CDR3, is EAQVTQNPRYLITVTGKKLTVTCSQNMNHEYMSWYRQDPGLGLRQIYYSMNVEVTDKGDVPEGYKVSRKEKRNFPLILESPSPNQTSLYFCASSQTWTNEKLFFGSGTQLSVL.

This clonotype was seen more than once but under ten times. The CDR3 reads CSARDLSGRASSYNEQFF. The CDR3 DNA reads TGCAGTGCTAGAGATCTTAGCGGGAGGGCCTCGTCCTACAATGAGCAGTTCTTC. The chain combines TRBV20-1 with TRBJ2-1; 11 nucleotides match TRBD2. CDR3 size: 18 residues. V lost 0 bases to trimming and J lost 1 base; unmatched junction nucleotides: 8. Germline CDR1 DFQATT, CDR2 SNEGSKA (reference sequence).

V is TRBV5-1 and J is TRBJ2-2, with D tentatively TRBD1 (6 bases). V dropped 3 bases and J dropped 1 base, with 10 bases sitting between them. The germline V gene has CDR1 SGHRS and CDR2 YFSETQ. The CDR3 loop spans 15 amino acids. The CDR3: CASSSRGWNTGELFF. CDR3 coding DNA: TGCGCCAGCAGCTCCAGGGGATGGAACACCGGGGAGCTGTTTTTT.

About this clonotype: Possible read error: a much larger clone is one base away. The CDR3 DNA follows: TGTGCCACCAGCACCGCTAGCGGGCATAACAATGAGCAGTACTTC. This gives the protein CATSTASGHNNEQYF. The chain links TRBV15 to TRBJ2-5; the match to TRBD2 covers 8 bases. The CDR3 totals 15 residues. V was pared by 4 bases and J by 11 bases, with 15 bases of the junction left unmatched. Germline-derived CDR1 and CDR2 are LNHNV and YYDKDF (reference sequence).

This clonotype was detected ten times or more. The CDR3 sequence is CASRRDGSGANVLTF. The CDR3, as DNA: TGTGCCAGCAGGAGGGACGGCTCTGGGGCCAACGTCCTGACTTTC. This sequence joins TRBV6-1 and TRBJ2-6; TRBD1 or TRBD2 may be the D gene (5 bases each). Germline V lookup: CDR1 MNHNS, CDR2 SASEGT. V lost 6 bases, J lost 0 bases, and 9 bases lay in between. The CDR3 runs 15 residues.

V is TRBV7-9 and J is TRBJ2-5; either TRBD1 or TRBD2 may fit D (6 bases each). The CDR3 spans 16 residues. CDR1 and CDR2 from the germline V gene are SEHNR and FQNEAQ (reference sequence). Trimming removed 4 bases from V and 11 bases from J, with 26 bases in between. CDR3 protein: CASSSGVGGLRGEQYF. DNA of the CDR3: TGTGCCAGCAGCTCTGGTGTTGGGGGGCTACGGGGTGAGCAGTACTTC.

The gene calls are TRBV20-1 and TRBJ1-2; 10 bases match TRBD1. CDR1 DFQATT and CDR2 SNEGSKA come from the germline V gene (reference sequence). The junction had 8 bases not matched to a gene; V was cut back by 6 bases and J by 4 bases. CDR3 length equals 14 residues. CDR3 DNA: TGCAGTGCCGCGCCGGGACAGGGGACCTATGGCTACACCTTC. Translation: CSAAPGQGTYGYTF.

This clonotype was seen repeatedly, ten times or more. The J gene is TRBJ1-1, the V gene TRBV5-1; 7 bases fit TRBD1. CDR3 length: 18 residues. The germline V gene has CDR1 SGHRS and CDR2 YFSETQ. Trimming removed 0 bases from V and 0 bases from J; junction bases left unmatched: 11. The DNA of the CDR3 is TGCGCCAGCAGCTTGGAAGGCAGGGGGGTTACCATGAACACTGAAGCTTTCTTT. The encoded protein is CASSLEGRGVTMNTEAFF.